This TCR beta chain was captured by sequencing in a study of T cell repertoires in cytomegalovirus infection. On the study more broadly: Public TCR beta signatures marked donors with CMV infection and the matching HLA. Study results and limitations: HLA-C-restricted TCR beta clonotypes specific for CMV led the ex vivo response.

TCRdb ran MiXCR on the reads and lists one entry per CDR3 protein. The data contain approximately 1,000,000 distinct CDR3 sequences, roughly 31% of them singletons. This clonotype showed up just a few times. Its cognate antigen is unknown. Germline CDR1 MNHEY, CDR2 SMNVEV (reference sequence). Trimming took 1 base from V and 1 from J, leaving 7 bases between them. The CDR3 runs to 15 residues. This receptor was obtained from a human donor in good health (CMV status not recorded). Some clones in this sample may be carry-over from other donors' samples. The source material was cultured CD8+ T cells from PBMCs, sampled from culture after CMV antigen stimulation. The chain has TRBV27 and TRBJ2-2; D is possibly TRBD1 or TRBD2 (5 bases each). CDR3 nucleotides: TGTGCCAGCAGTTTATGGGGGTTGAACACCGGGGAGCTGTTTTTT. Translating gives CASSLWGLNTGELFF.